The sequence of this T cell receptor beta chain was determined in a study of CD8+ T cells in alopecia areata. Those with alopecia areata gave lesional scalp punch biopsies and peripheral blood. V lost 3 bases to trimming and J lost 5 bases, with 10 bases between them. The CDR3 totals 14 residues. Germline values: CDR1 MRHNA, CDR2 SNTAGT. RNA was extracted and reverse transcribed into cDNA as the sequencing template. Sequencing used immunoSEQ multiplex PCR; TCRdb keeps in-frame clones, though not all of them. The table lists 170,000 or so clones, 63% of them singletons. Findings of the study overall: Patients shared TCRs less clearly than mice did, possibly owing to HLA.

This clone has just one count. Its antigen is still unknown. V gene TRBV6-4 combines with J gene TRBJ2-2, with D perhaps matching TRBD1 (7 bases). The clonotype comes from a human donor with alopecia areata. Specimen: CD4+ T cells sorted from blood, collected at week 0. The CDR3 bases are TGTGCCAGCAGTGAACAGGGGAGGACCGGGGAGCTGTTTTTT. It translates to CASSEQGRTGELFF.